This passage covers 16 T cell receptor beta chains from one sample sequenced in a study of T cell changes during pregnancy in multiple sclerosis. Sequencing was performed with immunoSEQ multiplex PCR; in TCRdb, only in-frame clones are kept and a portion is missing. The profile shows about 69,000 clones, roughly 91% of them singletons. The source material was peripheral blood, sampled in the third trimester of pregnancy. These receptors were obtained from a female donor with multiple sclerosis, enrolled in a pregnancy study.

V gene TRBV6-1 combines with J gene TRBJ1-2; D possibly corresponds to TRBD1 (6 bases). The CDR3 sequence is 15 residues long. V was shortened by 0 bases and J by 6 bases, with 14 bases between the two germline ends. CDR1 is MNHNS and CDR2 is SASEGT in the germline V gene. This CDR3 reads CASSEALEGVDGYTF. The CDR3 bases are TGTGCCAGCAGTGAAGCGCTAGAGGGGGTGGATGGCTACACCTTC.

This chain joins TRBV2 and TRBJ1-5, with D maybe TRBD1 (5 bases). Per the germline V gene, CDR1 is SNHLY and CDR2 is FYNNEI. The CDR3 sequence is 14 residues long. The V and J ends lost 7 bases and 2 bases respectively, with 12 bases between them. For the CDR3, the DNA is TGTGCCAGCACCGGGGGGATCGGCAATCAGCCCCAGCATTTT. Amino acids: CASTGGIGNQPQHF.

This chain uses TRBV27 with TRBJ2-2; tentatively, D is TRBD2 (6 bases). Germline CDR1 and CDR2: MNHEY and SMNVEV (reference sequence). V shed 5 bases and J shed 1 base, with 17 bases lying between them. There are 17 residues in the CDR3. The CDR3 is CASSDPGVRGNTGELFF. The CDR3 region has the DNA TGTGCCAGCAGTGACCCTGGCGTGCGGGGGAACACCGGGGAGCTGTTTTTT.

The CDR3 loop reads CASSLGGLYEQYF. CDR3 DNA: TGTGCCAGCAGCTTAGGTGGCCTCTACGAGCAGTACTTC. This sequence joins TRBV11-2 and TRBJ2-7; D is uncertain. The germline gives CDR1 SGHAT, CDR2 FQNNGV. The V gene lost 1 base and the J gene lost 3 bases, with 7 bases spanning the gap. The CDR3 runs 13 residues.

The chain carries TRBV7-9 and TRBJ1-4, with D possibly being TRBD1 (5 bases). The CDR3 has 15 amino acids. V was cut by 2 bases and J by 5 bases, with 12 bases left in between. Looked up from germline, CDR1 is SEHNR and CDR2 is FQNEAQ (reference sequence). This CDR3 is CASSLMQGENEKLFF. The CDR3 nucleotides are TGTGCCAGCAGCTTAATGCAGGGTGAGAATGAAAAACTGTTTTTT. The variable domain in full, with the rest retrieved from reference TRBV7-9 and TRBJ1-4, is DTGVSQNPRHKITKRGQNVTFRCDPISEHNRLYWYRQTLGQGPEFLTYFQNEAQLEKSRLLSDRFSAERPKGSFSTLEIQRTEQGDSAMYLCASSLMQGENEKLFFGSGTQLSVL.

The chain recombines TRBV7-2 with TRBJ2-7; a possible D gene is TRBD2 (6 bases). Germline assignment: CDR1 SGHTA and CDR2 FQGNSA. The CDR3 is made up of 15 amino acids. V was shortened by 5 bases and J by 3 bases, with 17 bases between the two germline ends. CDR3 in amino acids: CASSPSWGEIYEQYF. The CDR3, as DNA: TGTGCCAGCAGCCCCTCCTGGGGGGAGATCTACGAGCAGTACTTC.

The genes are TRBV2 and TRBJ2-1; no firm D call. The CDR3 runs 13 residues. V lost 7 bases to trimming and J lost 9 bases, with 16 bases between them. The V gene's germline CDR1 is SNHLY and CDR2 FYNNEI. The CDR3, as DNA: TGTGCCAGCACCCCAGTAATGAGGCGTGAGCAGTTCTTC. Its translation is CASTPVMRREQFF. The complete variable domain, with remaining parts taken from reference TRBV2 and TRBJ2-1, reads EPEVTQTPSHQVTQMGQEVILRCVPISNHLYFYWYRQILGQKVEFLVSFYNNEISEKSEIFDDQFSVERPDGSNFTLKIRSTKLEDSAMYFCASTPVMRREQFFGPGTRLTVL.

The CDR3 region has the DNA TGTGCCTGGAGTGGGACTAGCGCCTTATCCTACAATGAGCAGTTCTTC. Its translation is CAWSGTSALSYNEQFF. V is TRBV30 and J is TRBJ2-1, with 9 bases identical to TRBD2. The CDR3 length is 16 residues. CDR1 is GTSNPN, CDR2 SVGIG, per germline (reference sequence). V dropped 1 base and J dropped 1; count of bases not matched to a gene: 5.

The genes are TRBV6-1 and TRBJ2-1; no firm D call. This CDR3 spans 15 amino acids. The V gene lost 0 bases and the J gene lost 4 bases, with 10 bases spanning the gap. Germline V gene data show CDR1 as MNHNS and CDR2 as SASEGT. The CDR3 nucleotides read TGTGCCAGCAGTGAAGCGCCGACTCATTACAATGAGCAGTTCTTC. Its protein is CASSEAPTHYNEQFF.

The chain couples TRBV30 to TRBJ1-5, with D possibly being TRBD1 (6 bases). Trimming took off 2 bases at V and 6 bases at J, with 14 bases between the two ends. The CDR3 extends over 14 amino acids. The V gene's germline CDR1 is GTSNPN and CDR2 SVGIG (reference sequence). CDR3 protein: CAWSTTGIPQPQHF. In DNA, the CDR3 is TGTGCCTGGAGTACCACAGGGATTCCTCAGCCCCAGCATTTT.

The table lists this clone with a few counts. The chain recombines TRBV7-2 with TRBJ1-1, with D unclear. Between the trimmed V and J ends, which lost 2 bases and 7 bases, there was a span of 11 bases. Germline V gene lookup returns CDR1 SGHTA and CDR2 FQGNSA. This CDR3 has 13 amino acids. The CDR3 region has the DNA TGTGCCAGCAGCTTAAGTGGCCCGTTTGAAGCTTTCTTT. Its protein product is CASSLSGPFEAFF.

DNA of the CDR3: TGTGCCAGCCTCCTGATTAGTAGGGGCACCTATGGCTACACCTTC. This sequence encodes CASLLISRGTYGYTF. The rearrangement joins TRBV18 to TRBJ1-2, with D possibly being TRBD1 (5 bases). The V end was cut by 8 bases, the J end by 4 bases, with 20 bases between. The CDR3 is 15 residues long. Per the germline V gene, CDR1 is KGHSH and CDR2 is LQKENI.

CDR3 region: CASSAEGGLQETQYF. The CDR3 DNA is TGTGCCAGCAGCGCGGAGGGGGGGCTCCAAGAGACCCAGTACTTC. The V and J genes are TRBV5-5 and TRBJ2-5; possible D gene TRBD2, 7 bases. The germline CDR1 and CDR2 sequences are SGHKS and YYEKEE (reference sequence). The ends were cut back, 4 bases at V and 1 base at J, with 14 bases in the middle. This CDR3 has 15 residues.

The chain combines TRBV6-5 with TRBJ1-3; no clear D gene. Per the germline V gene, CDR1 is MNHEY and CDR2 is SVGAGI. Trimming removed 3 bases from V and 1 base from J, with 7 bases in between. The CDR3 contains 14 residues. The CDR3 loop is CASSYAQSGNTIYF. For the CDR3, the DNA is TGTGCCAGCAGTTATGCGCAATCTGGAAACACCATATATTTT.

V gene TRBV9 combines with J gene TRBJ1-6; weak D call: TRBD1 (6 bases). Per the germline V gene, CDR1 is SGDLS and CDR2 is YYNGEE. This CDR3 is built from 14 residues. The germline V and J ends were trimmed by 0 bases and 8 bases, with 9 bases remaining between them. The chain's CDR3 is CASSVEDRDSPLHF. CDR3 bases: TGTGCCAGCAGCGTAGAGGACAGAGATTCACCCCTCCACTTT.

This chain uses TRBV7-9 with TRBJ2-7; tentative D call: TRBD2 (5 bases). This CDR3 has 14 amino acids. Germline values: CDR1 SEHNR, CDR2 FQNEAQ (reference sequence). The V end lost 5 bases, the J end lost 4 bases, and 15 bases lay between the germline ends. For the CDR3, the DNA is TGTGCCAGCAGCAGGATGGACTTGGGGTACGAGCAGTACTTC. Translated, it gives CASSRMDLGYEQYF.